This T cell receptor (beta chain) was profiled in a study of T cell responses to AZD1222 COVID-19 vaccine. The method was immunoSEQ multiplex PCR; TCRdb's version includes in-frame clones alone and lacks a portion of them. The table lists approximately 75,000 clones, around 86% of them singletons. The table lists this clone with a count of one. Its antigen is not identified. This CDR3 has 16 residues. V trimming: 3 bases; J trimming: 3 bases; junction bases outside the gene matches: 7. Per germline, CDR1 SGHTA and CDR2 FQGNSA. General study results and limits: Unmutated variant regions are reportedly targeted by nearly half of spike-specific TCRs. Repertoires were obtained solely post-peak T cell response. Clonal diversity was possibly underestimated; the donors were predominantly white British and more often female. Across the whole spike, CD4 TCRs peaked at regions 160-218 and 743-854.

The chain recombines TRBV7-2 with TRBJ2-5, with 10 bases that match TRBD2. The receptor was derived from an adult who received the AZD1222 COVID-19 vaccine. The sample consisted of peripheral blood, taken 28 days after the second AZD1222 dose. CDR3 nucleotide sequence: TGTGCCAGCAGCTTGGATTTAGCGGGGGGAAAAGAGACCCAGTACTTC. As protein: CASSLDLAGGKETQYF.